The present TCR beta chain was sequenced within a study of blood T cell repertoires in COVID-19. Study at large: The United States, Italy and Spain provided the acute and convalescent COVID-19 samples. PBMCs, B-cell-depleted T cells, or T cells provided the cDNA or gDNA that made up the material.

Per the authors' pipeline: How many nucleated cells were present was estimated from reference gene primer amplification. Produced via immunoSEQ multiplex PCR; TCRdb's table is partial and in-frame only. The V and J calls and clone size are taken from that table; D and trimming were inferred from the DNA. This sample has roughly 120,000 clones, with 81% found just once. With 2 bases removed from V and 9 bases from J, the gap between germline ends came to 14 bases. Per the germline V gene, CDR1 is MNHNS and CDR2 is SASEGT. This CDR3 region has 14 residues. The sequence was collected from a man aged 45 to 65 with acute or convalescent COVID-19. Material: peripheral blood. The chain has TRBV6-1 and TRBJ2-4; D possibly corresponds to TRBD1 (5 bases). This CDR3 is CASSERQGVGIQYF. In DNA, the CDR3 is TGTGCCAGCAGTGAACGCCAGGGTGTTGGCATTCAGTACTTC.